This T cell receptor beta chain was obtained from a study of OX40 agonist ivuxolimab in advanced cancers. Study-level background: The group had a mean age of around 60 years, ranged from about 23 to 85, and was around 82% male. Anti-PD-1, anti-PD-L1 or anti-CTLA-4 therapy given earlier was allowed, and approximately 40% had some. Partial responses occurred in three patients (one hepatocellular carcinoma, two cutaneous melanoma).

With regard to this clone: As yet, its antigen is unknown.

The study's findings and limits: CD4+ and CD8+ blood T cells expanded clonally by week 6 at 0.1 to 3.0 mg/kg.

Profiled with immunoSEQ multiplex PCR; TCRdb holds only in-frame clones, not every one. The sample includes under 50,000 clones, around 86% of them seen just once. The clonotype was recovered from an adult with an advanced solid tumor such as melanoma, head and neck, liver or kidney cancer. This material consisted of CD4+ or CD8+ T cells sorted from blood, taken in a trial of the OX40 agonist ivuxolimab.

CDR3: CAIRDTSYPRSGNTIYF. DNA for the CDR3: TGTGCCATCCGGGACACAAGTTATCCCCGTTCTGGAAACACCATATATTTT. The chain is built from TRBV10-3 and TRBJ1-3; D is perhaps TRBD1 (6 bases). In germline, CDR1 is ENHRY, CDR2 SYGVKD. Between the trimmed V and J ends, which lost 8 bases and 1 base, there was a span of 21 bases. The CDR3 totals 17 residues.